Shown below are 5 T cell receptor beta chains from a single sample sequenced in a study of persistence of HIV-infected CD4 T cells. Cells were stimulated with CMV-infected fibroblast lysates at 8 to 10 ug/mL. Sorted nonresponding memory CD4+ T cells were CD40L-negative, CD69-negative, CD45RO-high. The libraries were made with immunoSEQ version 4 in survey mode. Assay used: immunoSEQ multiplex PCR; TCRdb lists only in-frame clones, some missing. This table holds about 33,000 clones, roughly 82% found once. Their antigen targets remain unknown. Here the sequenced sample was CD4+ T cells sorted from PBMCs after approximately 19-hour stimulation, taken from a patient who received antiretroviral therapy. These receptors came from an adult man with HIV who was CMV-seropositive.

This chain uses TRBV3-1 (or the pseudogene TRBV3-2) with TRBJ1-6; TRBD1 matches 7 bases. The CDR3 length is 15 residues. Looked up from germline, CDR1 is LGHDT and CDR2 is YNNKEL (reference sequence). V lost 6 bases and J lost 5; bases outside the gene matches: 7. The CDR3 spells CASSGGRGNNSPLHF. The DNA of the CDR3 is TGTGCCAGCAGTGGGGGCAGGGGGAATAATTCACCCCTCCACTTT.

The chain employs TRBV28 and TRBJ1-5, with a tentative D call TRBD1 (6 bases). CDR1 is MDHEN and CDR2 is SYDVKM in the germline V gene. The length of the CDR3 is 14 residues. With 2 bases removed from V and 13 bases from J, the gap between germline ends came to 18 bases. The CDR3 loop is CASSLSLKGGSQHF. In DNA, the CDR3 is TGTGCCAGCAGTTTAAGCCTAAAGGGGGGCTCGCAGCATTTT.

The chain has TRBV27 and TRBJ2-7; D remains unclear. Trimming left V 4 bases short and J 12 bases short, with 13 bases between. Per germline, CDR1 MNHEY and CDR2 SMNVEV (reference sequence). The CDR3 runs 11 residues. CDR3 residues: CASSSLGVAYF. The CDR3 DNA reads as TGTGCCAGCAGTTCCCTTGGGGTAGCGTACTTC.

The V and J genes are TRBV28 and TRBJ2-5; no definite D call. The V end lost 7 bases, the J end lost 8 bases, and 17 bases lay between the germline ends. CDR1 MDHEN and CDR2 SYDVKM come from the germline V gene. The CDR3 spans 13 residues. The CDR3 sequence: CASTSPLQNTQYF. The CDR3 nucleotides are TGTGCCAGCACCTCCCCCCTCCAAAACACCCAGTACTTC.

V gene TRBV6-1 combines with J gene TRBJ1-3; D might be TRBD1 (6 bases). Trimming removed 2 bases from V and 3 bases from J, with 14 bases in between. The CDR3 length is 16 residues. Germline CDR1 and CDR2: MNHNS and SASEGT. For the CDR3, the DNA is TGTGCCAGCAGTGAACAGGACAGATTATTTGGAAACACCATATATTTT. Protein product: CASSEQDRLFGNTIYF.